Detailed here is one T cell receptor (beta chain). Germline values: CDR1 ENHRY, CDR2 SYGVKD. The V and J ends lost 3 bases and 4 bases respectively, with 15 bases between them. The CDR3 consists of 15 residues. Method: immunoSEQ multiplex PCR; TCRdb's copy keeps in-frame clones and lacks some. The sample contains 120,000 to 150,000 clones, around 90% of which appear only once. These data come from a study of radiation and T cells in renal cell carcinoma. Sample time point: baseline pretreatment blood. Stated treatment: 15 Gy SBRT to primary tumor, nephrectomy 4 weeks later. V usage is TRBV10-3 and J usage is TRBJ1-1, with D perhaps TRBD1 (6 bases). The sample here was blood, taken from a patient whose treatment included radiotherapy and nephrectomy. The receptor's source is a woman in her 70s with renal cell carcinoma. The DNA of the CDR3 is TGTGCCATCAGTGAAGTAGCAGGGGCGCCCACTGAAGCTTTCTTT. Translated: CAISEVAGAPTEAFF.